This TCR beta chain is from a study of CD8 T cells in seronegative destructive rheumatoid arthritis (dated by TCRdb to about 2020). Study-level background: At the time of sampling, most of the eight CND-RA patients were on biological drugs. The seropositive RA, seronegative RA and healthy control comparison cohorts were obtained from an earlier published TCRbeta dataset rather than being newly sequenced. Peripheral CD8+ TCRbeta repertoires were compared between CCP-negative destructive rheumatoid arthritis (CND-RA) patients and newly diagnosed seropositive RA, seronegative RA and healthy controls.

Remarks on this clone: Its antigen remains unidentified. No quality values exist for individual bases; no much larger clone is one base distant.

The germline V gene specifies SGHDT as CDR1 and YYEEEE as CDR2. V is trimmed back by 5 bases and J by 5 bases, and the junction contains 20 bases that no gene match accounts for. Taken from cysteine to phenylalanine, the CDR3 has 19 residues. The CDR3 DNA has 57 bases and is translated from base 1. Results and caveats for the whole study, not just this receptor: After adjusting for age, CND-RA patients appeared to have less diverse, more clonal CD8+ TCRbeta repertoires than other RA subtypes. The small size of the CND-RA cohort was noted as a limitation of the study. Across the roughly 120,000 clonotypes tested, no public clonotype enrichment survived Benjamini-Hochberg correction. Because diagnostic samples were lacking, the TCR repertoire differences may partly reflect years of poor disease control rather than having been present at onset. CND-RA patients appeared to carry a distinct set of enriched public clonotypes, which the authors read as support for a separate disease subset. CND-RA repertoires showed more CMV-reactive and fewer influenza A-reactive CD8+ TCRbeta sequences than controls and other RA subtypes.

TCRbeta sequencing used genomic DNA from CD8+ cells, following the manufacturer's instructions. The immunoSEQ assay was used for TCRbeta sequencing, which was carried out at a genomics technology centre in Finland. From the authors' description of their analysis: Clonotype tables produced by the immunoSEQ preprocessing pipeline were converted into VDJtools format, and non-productive clonotypes were filtered out. Any sample with fewer than 10,000 reads was excluded, the remaining samples were subsampled to 10,000 reads, and most of the eight CND-RA samples made it through. Using the VDJtools CalcDiversityStats function on data subsampled to 10,000 reads, the Shannon-Wiener, Simpson and clonality indices were calculated. Non-singleton TCRbeta clonotypes were hard-matched, with no mismatches allowed, against VDJdb to infer antigen specificity. Clusters with potentially shared antigen targets were formed by grouping CDR3 sequences that differed by one amino acid (Hamming distance 1). After each group was resampled to six samples, one-sided Fisher's exact tests checked public clonotypes for group enrichment, with the whole procedure repeated ten times. TCRdb carries this immuneACCESS record with in-frame sequences only. Its versions omit some clonotypes, under half of them owing to an unresolved V gene in the studies checked, with the rest unexplained. D and trimming come from the DNA, and the V and J calls and clone size come from that table. A total of roughly 13,000 clones appear in this sample, roughly 80% of them only once. In total, the top ten clones hold roughly 29% of the sample.

CND-RA patients tested negative on the clinical CCP2 antibody test, and even with active therapy their joint destruction kept progressing. Every CND-RA patient showed typical joint destruction in the wrists and ankles and had failed conventional anti-rheumatic therapy. CND-RA patients were sampled not at diagnosis but after long disease histories, which in several cases spanned decades. Each patient provided roughly 49 millilitres of EDTA-anticoagulated peripheral blood. Density gradient separation with Ficoll-Paque PLUS was used to isolate peripheral blood mononuclear cells. CD8+ cells were isolated from fresh or cryopreserved PBMCs by AutoMACS magnetic bead positive selection, with purity checked by flow cytometry. Genomic DNA was extracted with Nucleospin Tissue or Tissue XS kits and quantified on a Qubit 2.0 fluorometer.

The sample comprised CD8+ T cells from blood. The TCR was taken from a woman between 25 and 49 years old with seronegative destructive rheumatoid arthritis. In this chain, TRBV5-6 is recombined with TRBJ2-1; 9 of the junction bases match TRBD1. The CDR3 is CASSAPGRLGTGRDNEQFF. The bases read TGTGCCAGCAGTGCGCCCGGAAGGTTGGGGACAGGGAGGGACAATGAGCAGTTCTTC. Joined to the reference TRBV5-6 and TRBJ2-1 proteins, this CDR3 gives the full variable domain: DAGVTQSPTHLIKTRGQQVTLRCSPKSGHDTVSWYQQALGQGPQFIFQYYEEEERQRGNFPDRFSGHQFPNYSSELNVNALLLGDSALYLCASSAPGRLGTGRDNEQFFGPGTRLTVL.